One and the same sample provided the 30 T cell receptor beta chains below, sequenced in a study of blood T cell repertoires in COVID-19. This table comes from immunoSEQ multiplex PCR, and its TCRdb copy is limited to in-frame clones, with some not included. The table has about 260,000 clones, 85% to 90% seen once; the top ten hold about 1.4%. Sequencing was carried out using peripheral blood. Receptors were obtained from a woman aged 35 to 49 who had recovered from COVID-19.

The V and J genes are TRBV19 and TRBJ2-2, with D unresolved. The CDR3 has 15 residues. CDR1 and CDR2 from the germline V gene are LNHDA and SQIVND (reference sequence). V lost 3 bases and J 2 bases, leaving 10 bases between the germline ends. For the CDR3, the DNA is TGTGCCAGTAGTATCGGAGCCGCTAACACCGGGGAGCTGTTTTTT. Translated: CASSIGAANTGELFF.

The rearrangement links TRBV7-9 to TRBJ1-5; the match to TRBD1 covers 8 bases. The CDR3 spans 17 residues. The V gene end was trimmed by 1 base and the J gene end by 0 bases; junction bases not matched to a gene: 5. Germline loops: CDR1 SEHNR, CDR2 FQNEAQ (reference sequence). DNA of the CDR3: TGTGCCAGCAGCTTAGGTCAGGGGGCTAGTAGCAATCAGCCCCAGCATTTT. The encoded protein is CASSLGQGASSNQPQHF.

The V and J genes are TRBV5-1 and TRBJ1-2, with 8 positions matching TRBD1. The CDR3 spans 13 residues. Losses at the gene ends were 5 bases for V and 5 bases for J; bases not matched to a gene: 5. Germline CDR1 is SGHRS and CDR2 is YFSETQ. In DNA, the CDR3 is TGCGCCAGCAGAACACAGGGGGAGTATGGCTACACCTTC. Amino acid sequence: CASRTQGEYGYTF.

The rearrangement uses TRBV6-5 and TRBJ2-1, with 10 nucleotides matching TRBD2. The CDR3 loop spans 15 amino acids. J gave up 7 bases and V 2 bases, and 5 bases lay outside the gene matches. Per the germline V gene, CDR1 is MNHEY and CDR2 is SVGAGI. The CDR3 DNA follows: TGTGCCAGCAGTTACAGCGGGGGGGCCGGAAATGAGCAGTTCTTC. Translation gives CASSYSGGAGNEQFF.

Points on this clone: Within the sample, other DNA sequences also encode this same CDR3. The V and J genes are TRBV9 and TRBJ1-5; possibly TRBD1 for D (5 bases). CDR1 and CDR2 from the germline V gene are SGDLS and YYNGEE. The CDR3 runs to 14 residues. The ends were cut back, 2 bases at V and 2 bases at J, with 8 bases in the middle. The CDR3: CASSVGGGNQPQHF. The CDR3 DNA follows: TGTGCCAGCAGCGTCGGGGGAGGCAATCAGCCCCAGCATTTT. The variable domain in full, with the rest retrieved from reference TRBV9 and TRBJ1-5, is DSGVTQTPKHLITATGQRVTLRCSPRSGDLSVYWYQQSLDQGLQFLIQYYNGEERAKGNILERFSAQQFPDLHSELNLSSLELGDSALYFCASSVGGGNQPQHFGDGTRLSIL.

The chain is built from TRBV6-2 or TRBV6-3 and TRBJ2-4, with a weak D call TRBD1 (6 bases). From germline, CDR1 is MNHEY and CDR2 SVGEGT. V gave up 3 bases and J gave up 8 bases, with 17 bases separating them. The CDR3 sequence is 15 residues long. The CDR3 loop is CASSYIQGTLDIQYF. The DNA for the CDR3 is TGTGCCAGCAGTTATATACAGGGCACACTAGACATTCAGTACTTC.

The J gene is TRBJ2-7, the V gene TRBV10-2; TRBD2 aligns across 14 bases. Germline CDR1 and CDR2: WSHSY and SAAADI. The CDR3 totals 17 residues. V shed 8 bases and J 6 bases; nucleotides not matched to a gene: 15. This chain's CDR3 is CASRPGTSGGGIGEQYF. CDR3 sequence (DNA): TGCGCCAGCCGTCCCGGGACTAGCGGGGGAGGTATTGGCGAGCAGTACTTC.

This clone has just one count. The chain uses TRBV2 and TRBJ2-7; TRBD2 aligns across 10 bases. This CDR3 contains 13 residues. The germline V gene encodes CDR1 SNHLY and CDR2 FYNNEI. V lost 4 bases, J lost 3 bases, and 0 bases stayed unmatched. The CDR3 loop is CASSGTSGYEQYF. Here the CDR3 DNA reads TGTGCCAGCAGTGGGACTAGCGGCTACGAGCAGTACTTC.

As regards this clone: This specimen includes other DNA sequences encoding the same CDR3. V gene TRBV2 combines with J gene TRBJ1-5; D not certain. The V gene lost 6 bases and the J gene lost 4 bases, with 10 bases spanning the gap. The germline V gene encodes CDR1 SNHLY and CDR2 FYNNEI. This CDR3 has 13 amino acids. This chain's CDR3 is CASRGQANQPQHF. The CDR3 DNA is TGTGCCAGCAGGGGCCAGGCGAATCAGCCCCAGCATTTT.

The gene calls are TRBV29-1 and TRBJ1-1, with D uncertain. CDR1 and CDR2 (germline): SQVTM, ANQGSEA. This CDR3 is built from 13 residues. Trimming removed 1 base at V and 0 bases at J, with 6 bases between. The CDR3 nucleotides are TGCAGCGTTGAAGCCATCATGAACACTGAAGCTTTCTTT. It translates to CSVEAIMNTEAFF.

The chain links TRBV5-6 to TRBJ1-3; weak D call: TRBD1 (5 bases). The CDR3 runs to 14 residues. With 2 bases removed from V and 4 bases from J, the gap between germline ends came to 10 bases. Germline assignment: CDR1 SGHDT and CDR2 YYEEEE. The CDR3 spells CASSFGQGGNTIYF. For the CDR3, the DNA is TGTGCCAGCAGCTTCGGCCAGGGAGGAAACACCATATATTTT.

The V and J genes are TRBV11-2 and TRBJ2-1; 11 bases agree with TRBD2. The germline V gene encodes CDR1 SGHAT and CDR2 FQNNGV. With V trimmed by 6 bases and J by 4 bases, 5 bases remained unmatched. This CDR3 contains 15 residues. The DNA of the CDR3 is TGTGCCAGCAGGACGGGACTAGCGGAGTACAATGAGCAGTTCTTC. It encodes CASRTGLAEYNEQFF.

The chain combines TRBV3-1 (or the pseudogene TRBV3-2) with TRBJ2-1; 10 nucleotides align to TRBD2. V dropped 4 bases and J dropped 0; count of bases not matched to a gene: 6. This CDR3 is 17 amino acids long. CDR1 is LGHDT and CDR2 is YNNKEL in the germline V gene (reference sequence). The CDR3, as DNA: TGTGCCAGCAGCCCAGTGACTAGCGGGCCCTCCTACAATGAGCAGTTCTTC. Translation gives CASSPVTSGPSYNEQFF.

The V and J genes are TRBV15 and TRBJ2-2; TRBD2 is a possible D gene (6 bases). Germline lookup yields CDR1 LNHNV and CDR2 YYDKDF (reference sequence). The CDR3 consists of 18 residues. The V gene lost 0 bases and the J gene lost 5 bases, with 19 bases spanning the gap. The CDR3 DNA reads TGTGCCACCAGCAGAGATAAAGTCGGAGGGGCGAGGACCGGGGAGCTGTTTTTT. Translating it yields CATSRDKVGGARTGELFF.

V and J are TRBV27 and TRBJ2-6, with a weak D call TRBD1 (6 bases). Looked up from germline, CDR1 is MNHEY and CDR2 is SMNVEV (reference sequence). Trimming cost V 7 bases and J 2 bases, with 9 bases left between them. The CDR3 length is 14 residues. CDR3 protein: CASTYRAGANVLTF. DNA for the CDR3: TGTGCCAGCACATACAGGGCTGGGGCCAACGTCCTGACTTTC. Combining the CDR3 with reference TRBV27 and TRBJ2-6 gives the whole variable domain EAQVTQNPRYLITVTGKKLTVTCSQNMNHEYMSWYRQDPGLGLRQIYYSMNVEVTDKGDVPEGYKVSRKEKRNFPLILESPSPNQTSLYFCASTYRAGANVLTFGAGSRLTVL.

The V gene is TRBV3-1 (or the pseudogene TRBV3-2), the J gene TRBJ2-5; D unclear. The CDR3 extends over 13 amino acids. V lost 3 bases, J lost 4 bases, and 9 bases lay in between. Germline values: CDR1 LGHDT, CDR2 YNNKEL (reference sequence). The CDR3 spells CASSHLSRETQYF. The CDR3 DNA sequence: TGTGCCAGCAGCCACCTTTCGCGAGAGACCCAGTACTTC.

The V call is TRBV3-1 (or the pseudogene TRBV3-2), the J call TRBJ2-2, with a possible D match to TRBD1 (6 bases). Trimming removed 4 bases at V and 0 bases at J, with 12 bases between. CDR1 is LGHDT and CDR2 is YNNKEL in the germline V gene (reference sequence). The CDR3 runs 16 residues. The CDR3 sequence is CASSLIGGSNTGELFF. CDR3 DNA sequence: TGTGCCAGCAGCCTTATAGGGGGTTCGAACACCGGGGAGCTGTTTTTT.

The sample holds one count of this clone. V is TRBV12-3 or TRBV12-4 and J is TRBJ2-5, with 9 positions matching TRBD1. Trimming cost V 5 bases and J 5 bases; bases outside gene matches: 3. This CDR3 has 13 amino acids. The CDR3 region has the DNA TGTGCCAGCAGTGGACAGGGGTGGGAGACCCAGTACTTC. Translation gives CASSGQGWETQYF.

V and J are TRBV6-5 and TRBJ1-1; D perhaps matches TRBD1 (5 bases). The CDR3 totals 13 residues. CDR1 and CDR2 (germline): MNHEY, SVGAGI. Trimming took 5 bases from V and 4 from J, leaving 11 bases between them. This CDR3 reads CASSQGLATEAFF. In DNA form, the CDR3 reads TGTGCCAGCAGTCAGGGATTGGCCACTGAAGCTTTCTTT.

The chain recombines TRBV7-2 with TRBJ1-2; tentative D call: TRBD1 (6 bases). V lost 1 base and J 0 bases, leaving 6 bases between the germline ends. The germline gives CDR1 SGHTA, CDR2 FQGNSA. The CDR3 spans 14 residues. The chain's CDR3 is CASSLDRANYGYTF. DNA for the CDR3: TGTGCCAGCAGCTTAGACAGGGCTAACTATGGCTACACCTTC.

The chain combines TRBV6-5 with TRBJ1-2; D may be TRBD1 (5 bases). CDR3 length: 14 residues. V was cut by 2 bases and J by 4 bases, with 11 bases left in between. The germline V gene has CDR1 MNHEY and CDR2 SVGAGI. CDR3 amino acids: CASSYQGVFYGYTF. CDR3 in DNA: TGTGCCAGCAGTTACCAAGGGGTTTTCTATGGCTACACCTTC.

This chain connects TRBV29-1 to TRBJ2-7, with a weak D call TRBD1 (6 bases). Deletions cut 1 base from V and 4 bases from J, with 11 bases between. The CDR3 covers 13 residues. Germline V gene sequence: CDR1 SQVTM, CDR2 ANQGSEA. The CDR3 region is CSVEVGTNYEQYF. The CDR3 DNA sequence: TGCAGCGTTGAAGTCGGGACAAATTACGAGCAGTACTTC.

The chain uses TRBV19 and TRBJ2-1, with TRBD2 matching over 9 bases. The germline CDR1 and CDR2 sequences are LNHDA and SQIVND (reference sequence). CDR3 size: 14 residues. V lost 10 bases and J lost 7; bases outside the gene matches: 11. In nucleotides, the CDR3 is TGTGCCACCAGTATGGGCGGGGGGGCAAATGAGCAGTTCTTC. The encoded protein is CATSMGGGANEQFF.

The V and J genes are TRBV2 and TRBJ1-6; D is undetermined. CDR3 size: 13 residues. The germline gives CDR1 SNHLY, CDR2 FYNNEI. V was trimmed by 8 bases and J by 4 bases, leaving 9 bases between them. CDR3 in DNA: TGTGCCAGCGGGTCGGGGTATAATTCACCCCTCCACTTT. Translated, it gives CASGSGYNSPLHF. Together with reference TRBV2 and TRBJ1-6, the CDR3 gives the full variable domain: EPEVTQTPSHQVTQMGQEVILRCVPISNHLYFYWYRQILGQKVEFLVSFYNNEISEKSEIFDDQFSVERPDGSNFTLKIRSTKLEDSAMYFCASGSGYNSPLHFGNGTRLTVT.

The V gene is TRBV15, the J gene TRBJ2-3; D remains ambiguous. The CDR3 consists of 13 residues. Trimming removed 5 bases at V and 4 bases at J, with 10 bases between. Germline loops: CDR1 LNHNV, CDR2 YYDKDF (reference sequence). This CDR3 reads CATSVLSSDTQYF. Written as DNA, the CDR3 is TGTGCCACCAGCGTCCTAAGTTCAGATACGCAGTATTTT. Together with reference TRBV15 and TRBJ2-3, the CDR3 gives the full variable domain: DAMVIQNPRYQVTQFGKPVTLSCSQTLNHNVMYWYQQKSSQAPKLLFHYYDKDFNNEADTPDNFQSRRPNTSFCFLDIRSPGLGDTAMYLCATSVLSSDTQYFGPGTRLTVL.

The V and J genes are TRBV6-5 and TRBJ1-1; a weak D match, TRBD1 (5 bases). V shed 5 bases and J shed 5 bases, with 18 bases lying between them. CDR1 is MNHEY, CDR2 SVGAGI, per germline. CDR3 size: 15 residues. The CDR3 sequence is CASSPQQVRRTEAFF. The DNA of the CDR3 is TGTGCCAGCAGTCCACAACAGGTGAGACGGACTGAAGCTTTCTTT.

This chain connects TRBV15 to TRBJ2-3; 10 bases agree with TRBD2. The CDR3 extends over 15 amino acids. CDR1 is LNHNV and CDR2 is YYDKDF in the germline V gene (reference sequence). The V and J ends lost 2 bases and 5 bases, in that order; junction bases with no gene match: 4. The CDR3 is CATSRKLAGQDTQYF. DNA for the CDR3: TGTGCCACCAGCAGAAAACTAGCGGGGCAAGATACGCAGTATTTT. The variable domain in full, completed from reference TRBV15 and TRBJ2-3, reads DAMVIQNPRYQVTQFGKPVTLSCSQTLNHNVMYWYQQKSSQAPKLLFHYYDKDFNNEADTPDNFQSRRPNTSFCFLDIRSPGLGDTAMYLCATSRKLAGQDTQYFGPGTRLTVL.

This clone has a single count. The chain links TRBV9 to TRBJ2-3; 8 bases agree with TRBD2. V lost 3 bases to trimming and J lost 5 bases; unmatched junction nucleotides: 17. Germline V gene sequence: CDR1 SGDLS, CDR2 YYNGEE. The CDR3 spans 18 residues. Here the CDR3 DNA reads TGTGCCAGCAGCGGGATTAGCGGGGCTTCAGCCCACAGAGATACGCAGTATTTT. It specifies CASSGISGASAHRDTQYF.

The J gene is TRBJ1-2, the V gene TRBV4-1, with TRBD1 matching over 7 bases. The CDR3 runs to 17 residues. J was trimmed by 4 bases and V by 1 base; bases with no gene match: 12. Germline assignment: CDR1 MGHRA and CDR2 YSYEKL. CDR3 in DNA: TGCGCCAGCAGCCAAGGCAGAGGGGGCAGGCGGGCCTATGGCTACACCTTC. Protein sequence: CASSQGRGGRRAYGYTF.

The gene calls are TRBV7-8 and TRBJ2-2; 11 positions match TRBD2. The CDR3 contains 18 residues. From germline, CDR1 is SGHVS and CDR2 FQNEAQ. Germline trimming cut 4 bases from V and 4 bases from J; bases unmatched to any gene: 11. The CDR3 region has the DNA TGTGCCAGCAGCTCCGGGGCTAGCGGGGGGTTGAGCACCGGGGAGCTGTTTTTT. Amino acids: CASSSGASGGLSTGELFF.